This T cell receptor (beta chain) is drawn from a study of blood T cell repertoires in COVID-19. Original data processing: Reference gene primer amplification gave estimated nucleated cell counts. TCRdb's copy holds only in-frame clones and misses some; the assay was immunoSEQ multiplex PCR. V and J calls plus clone size are reproduced from that table; the DNA served to infer D and trimming. Here the sample spans 25,000 to 30,000 clones, roughly nine tenths being singletons. The CDR3 has 16 residues. V lost 7 bases and J lost 8, with 26 bases in between. Germline V gene lookup returns CDR1 SGHTA and CDR2 FQGNSA.

Sequencing was carried out using peripheral blood. This sequence joins TRBV7-2 and TRBJ1-2, with D possibly TRBD1 on 5 matching bases. This clonotype was sampled from a human donor with acute or convalescent COVID-19. The donor label of this sample is uncertain. The CDR3 region is CASTGTQGGGTRGYTF. The CDR3 region has the DNA TGTGCCAGCACCGGCACGCAGGGAGGTGGGACCCGAGGCTACACCTTC.